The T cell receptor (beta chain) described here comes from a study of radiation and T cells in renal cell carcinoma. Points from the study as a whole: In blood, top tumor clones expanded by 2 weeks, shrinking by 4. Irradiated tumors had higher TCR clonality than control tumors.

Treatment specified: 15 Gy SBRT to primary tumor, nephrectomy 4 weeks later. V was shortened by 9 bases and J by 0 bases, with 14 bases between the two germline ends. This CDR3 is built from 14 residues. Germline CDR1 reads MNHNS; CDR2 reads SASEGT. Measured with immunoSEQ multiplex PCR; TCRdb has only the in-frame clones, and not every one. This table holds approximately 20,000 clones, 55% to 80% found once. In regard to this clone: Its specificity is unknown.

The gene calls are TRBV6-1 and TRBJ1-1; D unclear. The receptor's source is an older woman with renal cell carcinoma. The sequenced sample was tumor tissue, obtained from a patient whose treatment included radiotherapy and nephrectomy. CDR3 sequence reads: CASKGDTVNTEAFF. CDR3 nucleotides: TGTGCCAGTAAGGGAGATACAGTGAACACTGAAGCTTTCTTT.